This TCR beta chain was recorded in a study of control samples from healthy donors and cancer patients. TCRdb's copy holds only in-frame clones and misses some; the assay was immunoSEQ multiplex PCR. The sample carries 85,000 to 95,000 clones, 82% recorded once. The CDR3 is made up of 14 amino acids. Germline trimming cut 8 bases from V and 8 bases from J; bases unmatched to any gene: 15. CDR1 is MDHEN, CDR2 SYDVKM, per germline. The V and J genes are TRBV28 and TRBJ2-7; 7 bases are a match to TRBD2. The sequenced sample was blood. The TCR was taken from a woman aged 60 to 75 in good health. The chain's CDR3 is CASLQPGLAEKQYF. As DNA, the CDR3 is TGTGCCAGCTTGCAGCCCGGGCTAGCGGAAAAGCAGTACTTC.